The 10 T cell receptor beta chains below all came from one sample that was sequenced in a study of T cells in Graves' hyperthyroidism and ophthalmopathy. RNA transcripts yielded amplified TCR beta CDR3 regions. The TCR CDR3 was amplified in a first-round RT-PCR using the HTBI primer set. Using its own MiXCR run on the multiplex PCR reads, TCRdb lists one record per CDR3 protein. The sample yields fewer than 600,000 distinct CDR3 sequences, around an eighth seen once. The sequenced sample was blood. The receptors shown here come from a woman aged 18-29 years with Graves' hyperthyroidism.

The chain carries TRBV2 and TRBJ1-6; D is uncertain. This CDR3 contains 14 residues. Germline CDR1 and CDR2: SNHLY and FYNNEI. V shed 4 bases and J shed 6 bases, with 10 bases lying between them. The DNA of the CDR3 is TGTGCCAGCAGTGGACCGTCTGCTAATTCACCCCTCCACTTT. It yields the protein CASSGPSANSPLHF.

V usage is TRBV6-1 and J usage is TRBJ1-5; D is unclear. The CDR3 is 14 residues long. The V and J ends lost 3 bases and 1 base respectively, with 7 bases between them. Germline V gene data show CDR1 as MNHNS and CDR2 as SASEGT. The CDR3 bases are TGTGCCAGCAGTGATGGTAGGAGCAATCAGCCCCAGCATTTT. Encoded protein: CASSDGRSNQPQHF.

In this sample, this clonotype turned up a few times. Written as DNA, the CDR3 is TGTGCCAGTAGTATAGGGGGACAGAGCTACGAGCAGTACTTC. Translating gives CASSIGGQSYEQYF. The rearrangement uses TRBV19 and TRBJ2-7; 7 nucleotides align to TRBD1. J was trimmed by 3 bases and V by 1 base; bases with no gene match: 3. This CDR3 is 14 amino acids long. Germline V gene sequence: CDR1 LNHDA, CDR2 SQIVND (reference sequence).

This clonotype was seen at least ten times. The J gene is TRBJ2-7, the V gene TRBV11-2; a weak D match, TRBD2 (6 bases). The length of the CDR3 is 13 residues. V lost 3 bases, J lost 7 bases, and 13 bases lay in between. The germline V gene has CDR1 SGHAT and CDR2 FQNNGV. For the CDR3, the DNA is TGTGCCAGCAGCTTGACTAGTAGGCGAGAGCAGTACGTC. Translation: CASSLTSRREQYV.

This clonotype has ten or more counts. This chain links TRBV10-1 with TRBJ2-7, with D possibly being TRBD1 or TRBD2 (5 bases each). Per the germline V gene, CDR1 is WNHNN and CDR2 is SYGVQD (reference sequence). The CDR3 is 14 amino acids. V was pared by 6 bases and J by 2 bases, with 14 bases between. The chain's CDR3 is CASSAGTGTYEQYF. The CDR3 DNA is TGCGCCAGCAGCGCCGGGACGGGGACCTACGAGCAGTACTTC.

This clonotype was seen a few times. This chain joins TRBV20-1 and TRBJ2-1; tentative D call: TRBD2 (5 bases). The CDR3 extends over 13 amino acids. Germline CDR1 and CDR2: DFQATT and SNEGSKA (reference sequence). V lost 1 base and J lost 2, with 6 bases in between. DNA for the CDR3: TGCAGTGCTAGAGTCGGGACCTACAATGAGCAGTTCTTC. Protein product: CSARVGTYNEQFF.

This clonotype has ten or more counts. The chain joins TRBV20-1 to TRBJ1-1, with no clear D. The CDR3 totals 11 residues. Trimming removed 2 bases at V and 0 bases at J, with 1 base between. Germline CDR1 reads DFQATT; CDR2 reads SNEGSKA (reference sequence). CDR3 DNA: TGCAGTGCTAGATTGAACACTGAAGCTTTCTTT. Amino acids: CSARLNTEAFF.

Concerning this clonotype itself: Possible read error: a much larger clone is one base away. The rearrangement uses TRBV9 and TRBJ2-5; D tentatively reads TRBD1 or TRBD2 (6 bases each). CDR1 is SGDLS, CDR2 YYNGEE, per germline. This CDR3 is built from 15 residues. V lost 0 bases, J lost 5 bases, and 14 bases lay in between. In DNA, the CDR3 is TGTGCCAGCAGCGTAGGAGATAGGGGGAGGGAGACCCAGTACTTC. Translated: CASSVGDRGRETQYF.

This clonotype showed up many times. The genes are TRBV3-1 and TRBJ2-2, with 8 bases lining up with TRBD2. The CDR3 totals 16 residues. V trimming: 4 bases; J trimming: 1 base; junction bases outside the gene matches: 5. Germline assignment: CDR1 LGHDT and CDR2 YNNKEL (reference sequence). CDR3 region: CASSPPGTRNTGELFF. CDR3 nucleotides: TGTGCCAGCAGCCCACCCGGGACTAGGAACACCGGGGAGCTGTTTTTT.

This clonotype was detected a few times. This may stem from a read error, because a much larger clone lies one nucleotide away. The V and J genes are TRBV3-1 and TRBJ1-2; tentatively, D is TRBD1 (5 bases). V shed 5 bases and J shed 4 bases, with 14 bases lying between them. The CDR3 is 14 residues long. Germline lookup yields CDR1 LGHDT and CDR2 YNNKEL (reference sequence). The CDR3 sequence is CASSVSGAAYGYTF. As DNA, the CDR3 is TGTGCCAGCAGCGTCAGCGGGGCAGCCTATGGCTACACCTTC.